The 25 T cell receptor beta chains given below trace back to one sample, sequenced in a study of OX40 agonist ivuxolimab in advanced cancers. Libraries were prepared by immunoSEQ multiplex PCR; TCRdb keeps only in-frame clonotypes and omits some of them. This repertoire shows under 85,000 clones, less than 90% found once; its top ten account for approximately 7.2%. This specimen was CD4+ or CD8+ T cells sorted from blood, taken in a trial of the OX40 agonist ivuxolimab. The receptor source for this set is an adult with an advanced solid tumor such as melanoma, head and neck, liver or kidney cancer.

The chain has TRBV6-5 and TRBJ2-2, with 9 bases matching TRBD1. The V segment lost 5 bases and the J segment 4 bases; nucleotides outside the gene matches: 5. The CDR3 has 15 residues. The V gene's germline CDR1 is MNHEY and CDR2 SVGAGI. CDR3 sequence: CASSKGQGFTGELFF. Written as DNA, the CDR3 is TGTGCCAGCAGTAAGGGACAGGGCTTCACCGGGGAGCTGTTTTTT.

The chain is built from TRBV25-1 and TRBJ2-3, with D perhaps assigned TRBD1 or TRBD2 (5 bases each). Trimming cost V 10 bases and J 3 bases, with 14 bases left between them. The CDR3 is made up of 13 amino acids. In germline, CDR1 is MGHDK, CDR2 SYGVNS. The CDR3 spells CATLGAWTDTQYF. CDR3 nucleotide sequence: TGTGCCACCCTCGGGGCGTGGACAGATACGCAGTATTTT.

This clone was detected only a few times. V usage is TRBV19 and J usage is TRBJ2-2; TRBD2 matches at 7 bases. The CDR3 loop spans 15 amino acids. Germline-derived CDR1 and CDR2 are LNHDA and SQIVND (reference sequence). V was clipped by 8 bases and J by 4 bases; unmatched bases: 10. The CDR3 protein is CASLSGGRGTGELFF. CDR3 nucleotide sequence: TGTGCCAGTCTCTCCGGGGGGAGGGGCACCGGGGAGCTGTTTTTT.

The chain couples TRBV4-1 to TRBJ1-1; 7 bases fit TRBD1. In germline, CDR1 is MGHRA, CDR2 YSYEKL. The CDR3 is 15 residues long. J was trimmed by 4 bases and V by 2 bases; bases with no gene match: 7. This CDR3 is CASSQRTGGGTEAFF. Here the CDR3 DNA reads TGCGCCAGCAGCCAACGGACAGGAGGCGGCACTGAAGCTTTCTTT.

The chain has TRBV5-4 and TRBJ1-2; no clear D. V gave up 0 bases and J gave up 4 bases, with 4 bases separating them. The germline CDR1 and CDR2 sequences are SGHNT and YYREEE (reference sequence). This CDR3 contains 12 residues. The chain's CDR3 is CASSLDTYGYTF. CDR3 in DNA: TGTGCCAGCAGCTTGGATACCTATGGCTACACCTTC.

The chain carries TRBV18 and TRBJ2-3; D is perhaps TRBD1 or TRBD2 (5 bases each). The CDR3 has 14 amino acids. From germline, CDR1 is KGHSH and CDR2 LQKENI. V lost 8 bases to trimming and J lost 0 bases, with 12 bases between them. The CDR3 sequence: CASAGTLSTDTQYF. CDR3 bases: TGTGCCAGCGCCGGGACGCTTAGCACAGATACGCAGTATTTT.

The chain employs TRBV28 and TRBJ2-1; D possibly corresponds to TRBD1 (6 bases). CDR1 and CDR2 from the germline V gene are MDHEN and SYDVKM. This CDR3 contains 17 residues. V lost 6 bases to trimming and J lost 0 bases, with 18 bases between them. CDR3 coding DNA: TGTGCCAGCAGCTTGGAGAACAGGGTAGACTCCTACAATGAGCAGTTCTTC. Translating gives CASSLENRVDSYNEQFF.

The chain has TRBV29-1 and TRBJ1-2; D is ambiguous. This CDR3 region has 13 residues. The V gene's germline CDR1 is SQVTM and CDR2 ANQGSEA. Between the trimmed V and J ends, which lost 3 bases and 4 bases, there was a span of 12 bases. The CDR3 coding sequence is TGCAGCGTTGATGCGGTCCTCGGCTATGGCTACACCTTC. Encoded protein: CSVDAVLGYGYTF.

The chain has TRBV6-5 and TRBJ1-1, with no clear D. Germline V CDR1 and CDR2: MNHEY, SVGAGI. V lost 6 bases to trimming and J lost 8 bases, with 13 bases between them. The CDR3 has 12 residues. Here the CDR3 reads CASSSRSGEAFF. The CDR3 coding sequence is TGTGCCAGCAGCTCAAGGTCGGGGGAAGCTTTCTTT.

This chain links TRBV7-9 with TRBJ2-5; 9 bases align to TRBD1. From germline, CDR1 is SEHNR and CDR2 FQNEAQ (reference sequence). V was clipped by 7 bases and J by 5 bases; unmatched bases: 5. CDR3 size: 13 residues. In nucleotides, the CDR3 is TGTGCCAGCACCCAACAGGGGGCGGAGACCCAGTACTTC. Translation: CASTQQGAETQYF.

The V call is TRBV7-8, the J call TRBJ1-1; D is perhaps TRBD1 (6 bases). V lost 5 bases and J lost 11, with 18 bases in between. CDR3 size: 13 residues. Germline V lookup: CDR1 SGHVS, CDR2 FQNEAQ. The CDR3 loop reads CASSNRLAQGAFF. The CDR3 coding sequence is TGTGCCAGCAGCAACCGTCTGGCCCAGGGGGCTTTCTTT.

The CDR3 reads CAISGEYTGELFF. The CDR3 coding sequence is TGTGCCATCTCAGGGGAATACACCGGGGAGCTGTTTTTT. V is TRBV10-3 and J is TRBJ2-2; weak D call: TRBD1 (6 bases). The CDR3 has 13 residues. Between the trimmed V and J ends, which lost 8 bases and 3 bases, there was a span of 10 bases. The germline gives CDR1 ENHRY, CDR2 SYGVKD.

This chain joins TRBV7-8 and TRBJ2-1; a weak D match, TRBD1 (5 bases). Trimming removed 5 bases at V and 0 bases at J, with 17 bases between. Per germline, CDR1 SGHVS and CDR2 FQNEAQ. CDR3 length: 17 amino acids. The CDR3 sequence is CASSRWGLTSSYNEQFF. CDR3 nucleotides: TGTGCCAGCAGCCGTTGGGGCTTGACAAGCTCCTACAATGAGCAGTTCTTC.

In the case of this clone: One junction end disagrees with the germline gene, perhaps due to a read error. This chain connects TRBV5-1 to TRBJ2-7, with D perhaps matching TRBD1 (5 bases). Germline assignment: CDR1 SGHRS and CDR2 YFSETQ. The CDR3 loop spans 15 amino acids. The CDR3: CASNLARQGKSEQYF. CDR3 nucleotides: TGCGCCAGCAACTTGGCCAGGCAGGGTAAGAGCGAGCAGTACTTC.

The V call is TRBV7-8, the J call TRBJ2-3; TRBD2 aligns across 7 bases. Looked up from germline, CDR1 is SGHVS and CDR2 is FQNEAQ. The length of the CDR3 is 15 residues. V gave up 8 bases and J gave up 1 base; unmatched junction bases: 9. The DNA of the CDR3 is TGTGCCAGCCGTATTGCGGGAGATCGCACAGATACGCAGTATTTT. Translating gives CASRIAGDRTDTQYF.

V is TRBV28 and J is TRBJ1-2; D gene unclear. The germline V gene encodes CDR1 MDHEN and CDR2 SYDVKM. The CDR3 covers 11 residues. The CDR3 DNA sequence: TGTGCTGTCGGACTTTTGTATGGCTACACCTTC. Protein: CAVGLLYGYTF.

This chain joins TRBV11-3 and TRBJ1-1, with D tentatively TRBD1 (6 bases). The CDR3 has 16 residues. V gave up 3 bases and J gave up 13 bases, with 27 bases separating them. The V gene's germline CDR1 is SGHNT and CDR2 YENEEA. The CDR3 nucleotides read TGTGCCAGCAGCTTCAACCGCGCCGCAAACAGGGTCGGCGTTTTCTTT. Its translation is CASSFNRAANRVGVFF.

V usage is TRBV7-2 and J usage is TRBJ2-1; D gene ambiguous. The length of the CDR3 is 13 residues. In germline, CDR1 is SGHTA, CDR2 FQGNSA. V lost 1 base, J lost 14 bases, and 15 bases lay in between. CDR3 nucleotide sequence: TGTGCCAGCAGCTTAGGCCCGAGAAGGAATGAGTTCTTC. As protein: CASSLGPRRNEFF.

There are a few counts of this clone. The genes are TRBV10-3 and TRBJ2-5; D remains ambiguous. The CDR3 covers 11 residues. CDR1 and CDR2 from the germline V gene are ENHRY and SYGVKD. V gave up 5 bases and J gave up 4 bases, with 5 bases separating them. CDR3 amino acids: CAISSGETQYF. Written as DNA, the CDR3 is TGTGCCATCAGTTCTGGAGAGACCCAGTACTTC.

The chain joins TRBV11-2 to TRBJ2-2; 9 bases fit TRBD1. The ends lost 4 bases at V and 7 bases at J; junction bases unmatched: 7. Germline-derived CDR1 and CDR2 are SGHAT and FQNNGV. CDR3 length equals 15 residues. The CDR3 spells CASSSQGALVGELFF. In DNA form, the CDR3 reads TGTGCCAGCAGCTCACAGGGGGCGTTGGTCGGGGAGCTGTTTTTT.

The J gene is TRBJ2-5, the V gene TRBV6-5; D might be TRBD2 (5 bases). There are 15 residues in the CDR3. Looked up from germline, CDR1 is MNHEY and CDR2 is SVGAGI. V dropped 4 bases and J dropped 1 base, with 13 bases sitting between them. The CDR3, as DNA: TGTGCCAGCAGTTCTCGCCGGGGAGTCCAAGAGACCCAGTACTTC. Translating gives CASSSRRGVQETQYF.

The sample holds a few counts of this clone. The V call is TRBV6-5, the J call TRBJ2-6, with D unresolved. The CDR3 loop spans 13 amino acids. Trimming cost V 6 bases and J 4 bases, with 7 bases left between them. CDR1 is MNHEY and CDR2 is SVGAGI in the germline V gene. The CDR3 sequence is CASSLTGANVLTF. DNA of the CDR3: TGTGCCAGCAGCCTGACAGGGGCCAACGTCCTGACTTTC.

The chain carries TRBV9 and TRBJ2-5, with TRBD2 identical over 13 bases. The CDR3 is 17 amino acids. Germline loops: CDR1 SGDLS, CDR2 YYNGEE. Germline trimming cut 0 bases from V and 2 bases from J; bases unmatched to any gene: 4. Here the CDR3 reads CASSVDLGLAGQETQYF. CDR3 in DNA: TGTGCCAGCAGCGTAGATCTGGGACTAGCGGGACAAGAGACCCAGTACTTC. Complete variable domain (other parts from reference TRBV9 and TRBJ2-5): DSGVTQTPKHLITATGQRVTLRCSPRSGDLSVYWYQQSLDQGLQFLIQYYNGEERAKGNILERFSAQQFPDLHSELNLSSLELGDSALYFCASSVDLGLAGQETQYFGPGTRLLVL.

V is TRBV4-1 and J is TRBJ2-3, with 7 bases matching TRBD2. Germline V gene data show CDR1 as MGHRA and CDR2 as YSYEKL. Trimming cost V 0 bases and J 1 base; bases outside gene matches: 13. The CDR3 runs 19 residues. CDR3 residues: CASSQDPPALAGGTDTQYF. CDR3 DNA: TGCGCCAGCAGCCAAGATCCGCCCGCTCTGGCGGGGGGCACAGATACGCAGTATTTT.

The chain combines TRBV4-1 with TRBJ1-6, with TRBD1 as a possible D gene (5 bases). In germline, CDR1 is MGHRA, CDR2 YSYEKL. V was shortened by 0 bases and J by 0 bases, with 12 bases between the two germline ends. The CDR3 is made up of 18 amino acids. CDR3 in DNA: TGCGCCAGCAGCCAAGATCCGGACACAAGCTCCTATAATTCACCCCTCCACTTT. It translates to CASSQDPDTSSYNSPLHF.